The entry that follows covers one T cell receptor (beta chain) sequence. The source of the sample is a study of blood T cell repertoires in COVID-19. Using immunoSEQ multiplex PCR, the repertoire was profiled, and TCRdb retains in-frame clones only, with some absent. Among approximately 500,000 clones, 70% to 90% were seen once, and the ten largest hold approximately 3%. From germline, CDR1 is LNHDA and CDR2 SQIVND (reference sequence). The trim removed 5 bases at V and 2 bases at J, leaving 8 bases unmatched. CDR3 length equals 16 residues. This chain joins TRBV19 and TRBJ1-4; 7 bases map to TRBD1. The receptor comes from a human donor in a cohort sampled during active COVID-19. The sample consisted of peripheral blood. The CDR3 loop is CASSARQGTTNEKLFF. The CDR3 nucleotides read TGTGCCAGTAGTGCTAGACAGGGAACGACTAATGAAAAACTGTTTTTT.